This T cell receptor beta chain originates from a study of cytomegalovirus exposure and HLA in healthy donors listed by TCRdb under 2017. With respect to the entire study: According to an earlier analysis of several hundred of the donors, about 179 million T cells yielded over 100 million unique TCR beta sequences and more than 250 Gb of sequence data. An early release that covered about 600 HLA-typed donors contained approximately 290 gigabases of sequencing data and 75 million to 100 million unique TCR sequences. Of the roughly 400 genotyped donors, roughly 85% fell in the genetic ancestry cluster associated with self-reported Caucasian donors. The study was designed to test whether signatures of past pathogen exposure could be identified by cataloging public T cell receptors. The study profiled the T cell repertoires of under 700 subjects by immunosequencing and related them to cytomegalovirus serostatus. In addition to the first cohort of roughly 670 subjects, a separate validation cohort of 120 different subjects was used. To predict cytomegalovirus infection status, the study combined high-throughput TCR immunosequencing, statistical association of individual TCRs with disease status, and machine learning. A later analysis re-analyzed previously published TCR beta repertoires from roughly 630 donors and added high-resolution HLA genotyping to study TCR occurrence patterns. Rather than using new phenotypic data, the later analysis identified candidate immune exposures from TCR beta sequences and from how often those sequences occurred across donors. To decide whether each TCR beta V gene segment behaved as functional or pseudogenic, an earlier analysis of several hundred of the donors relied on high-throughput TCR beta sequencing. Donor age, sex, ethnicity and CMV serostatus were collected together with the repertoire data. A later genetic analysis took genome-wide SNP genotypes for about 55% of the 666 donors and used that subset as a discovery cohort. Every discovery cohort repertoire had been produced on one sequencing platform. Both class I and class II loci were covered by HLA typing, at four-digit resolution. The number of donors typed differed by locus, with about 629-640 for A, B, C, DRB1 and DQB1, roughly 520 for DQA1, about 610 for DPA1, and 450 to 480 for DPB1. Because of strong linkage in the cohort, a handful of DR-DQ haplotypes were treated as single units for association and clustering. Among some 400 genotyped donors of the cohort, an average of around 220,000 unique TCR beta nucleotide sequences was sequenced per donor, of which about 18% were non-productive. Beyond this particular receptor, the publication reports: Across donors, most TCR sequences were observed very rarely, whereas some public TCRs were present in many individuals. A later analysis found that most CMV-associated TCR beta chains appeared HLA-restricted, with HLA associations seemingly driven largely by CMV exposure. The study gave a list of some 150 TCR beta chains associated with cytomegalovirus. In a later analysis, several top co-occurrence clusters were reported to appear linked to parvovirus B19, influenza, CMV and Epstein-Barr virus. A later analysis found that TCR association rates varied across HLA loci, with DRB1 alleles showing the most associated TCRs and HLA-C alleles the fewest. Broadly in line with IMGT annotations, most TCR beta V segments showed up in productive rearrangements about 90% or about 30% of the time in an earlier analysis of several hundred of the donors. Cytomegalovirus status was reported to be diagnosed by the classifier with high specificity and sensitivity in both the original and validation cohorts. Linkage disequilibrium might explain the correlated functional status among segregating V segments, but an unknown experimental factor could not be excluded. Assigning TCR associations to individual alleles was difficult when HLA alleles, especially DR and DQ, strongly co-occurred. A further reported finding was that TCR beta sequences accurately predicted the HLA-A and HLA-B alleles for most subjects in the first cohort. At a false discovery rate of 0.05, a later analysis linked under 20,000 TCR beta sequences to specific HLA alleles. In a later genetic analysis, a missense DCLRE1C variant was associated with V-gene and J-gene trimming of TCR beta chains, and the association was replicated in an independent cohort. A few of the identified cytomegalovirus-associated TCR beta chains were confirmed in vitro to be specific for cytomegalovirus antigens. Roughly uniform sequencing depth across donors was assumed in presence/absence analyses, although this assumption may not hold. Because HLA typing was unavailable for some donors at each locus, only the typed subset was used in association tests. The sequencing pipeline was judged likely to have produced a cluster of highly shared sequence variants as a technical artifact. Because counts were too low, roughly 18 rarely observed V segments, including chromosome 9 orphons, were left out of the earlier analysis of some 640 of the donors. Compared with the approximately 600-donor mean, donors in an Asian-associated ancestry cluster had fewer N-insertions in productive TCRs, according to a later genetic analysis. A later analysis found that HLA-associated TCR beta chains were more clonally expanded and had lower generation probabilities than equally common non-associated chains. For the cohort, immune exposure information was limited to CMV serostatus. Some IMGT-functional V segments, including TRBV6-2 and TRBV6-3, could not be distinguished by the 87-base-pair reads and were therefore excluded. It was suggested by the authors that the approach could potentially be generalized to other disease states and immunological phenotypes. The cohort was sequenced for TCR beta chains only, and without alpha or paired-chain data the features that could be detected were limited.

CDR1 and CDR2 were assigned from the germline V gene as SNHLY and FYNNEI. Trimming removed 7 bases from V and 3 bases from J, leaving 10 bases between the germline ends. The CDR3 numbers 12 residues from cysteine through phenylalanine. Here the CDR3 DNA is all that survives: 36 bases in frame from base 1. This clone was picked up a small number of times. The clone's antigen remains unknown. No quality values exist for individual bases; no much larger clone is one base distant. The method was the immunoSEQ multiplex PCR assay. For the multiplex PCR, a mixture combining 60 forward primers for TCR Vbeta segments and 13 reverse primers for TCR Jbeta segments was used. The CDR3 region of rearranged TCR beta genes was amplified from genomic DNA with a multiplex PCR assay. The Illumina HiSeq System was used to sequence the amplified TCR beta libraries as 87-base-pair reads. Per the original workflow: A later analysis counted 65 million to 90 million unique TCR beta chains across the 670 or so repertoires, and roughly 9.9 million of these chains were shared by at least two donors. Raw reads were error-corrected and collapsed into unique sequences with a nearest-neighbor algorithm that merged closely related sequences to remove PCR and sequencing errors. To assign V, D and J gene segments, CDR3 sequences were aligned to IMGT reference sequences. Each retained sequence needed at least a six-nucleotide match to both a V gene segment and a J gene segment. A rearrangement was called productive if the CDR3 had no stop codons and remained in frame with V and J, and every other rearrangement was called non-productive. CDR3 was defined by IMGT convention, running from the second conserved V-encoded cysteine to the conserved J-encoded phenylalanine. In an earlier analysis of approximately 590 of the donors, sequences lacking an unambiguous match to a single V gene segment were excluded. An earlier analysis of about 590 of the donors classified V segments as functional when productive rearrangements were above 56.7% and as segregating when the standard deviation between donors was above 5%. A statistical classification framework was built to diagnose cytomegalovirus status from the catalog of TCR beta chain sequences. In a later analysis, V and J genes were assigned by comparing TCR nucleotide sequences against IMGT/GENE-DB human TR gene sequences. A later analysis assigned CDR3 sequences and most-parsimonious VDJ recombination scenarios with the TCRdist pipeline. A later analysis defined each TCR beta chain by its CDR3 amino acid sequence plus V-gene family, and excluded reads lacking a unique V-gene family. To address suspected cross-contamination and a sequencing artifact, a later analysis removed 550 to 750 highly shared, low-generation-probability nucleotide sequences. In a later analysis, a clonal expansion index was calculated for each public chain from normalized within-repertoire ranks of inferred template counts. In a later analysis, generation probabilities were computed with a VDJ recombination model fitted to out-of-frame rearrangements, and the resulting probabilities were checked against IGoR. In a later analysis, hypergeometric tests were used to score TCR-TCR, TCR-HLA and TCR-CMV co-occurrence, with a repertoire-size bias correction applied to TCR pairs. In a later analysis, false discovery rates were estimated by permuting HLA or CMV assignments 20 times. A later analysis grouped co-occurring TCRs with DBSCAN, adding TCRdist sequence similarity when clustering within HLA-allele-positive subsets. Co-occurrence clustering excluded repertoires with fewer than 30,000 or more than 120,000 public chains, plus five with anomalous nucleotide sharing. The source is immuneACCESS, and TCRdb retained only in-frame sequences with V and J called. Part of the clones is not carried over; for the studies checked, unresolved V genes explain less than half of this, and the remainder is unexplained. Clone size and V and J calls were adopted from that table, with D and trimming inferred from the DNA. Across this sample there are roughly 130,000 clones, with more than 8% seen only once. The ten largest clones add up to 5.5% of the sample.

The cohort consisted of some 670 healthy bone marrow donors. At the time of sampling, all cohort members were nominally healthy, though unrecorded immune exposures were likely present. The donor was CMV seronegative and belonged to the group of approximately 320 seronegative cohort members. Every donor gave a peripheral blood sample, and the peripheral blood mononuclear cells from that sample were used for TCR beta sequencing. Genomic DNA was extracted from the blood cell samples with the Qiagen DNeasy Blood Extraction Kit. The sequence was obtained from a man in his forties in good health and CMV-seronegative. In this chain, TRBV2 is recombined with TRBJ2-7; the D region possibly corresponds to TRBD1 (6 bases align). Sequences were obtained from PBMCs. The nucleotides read TGTGCCAGCATCCTACAGGGCTACGAGCAGTACTTC. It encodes CASILQGYEQYF.